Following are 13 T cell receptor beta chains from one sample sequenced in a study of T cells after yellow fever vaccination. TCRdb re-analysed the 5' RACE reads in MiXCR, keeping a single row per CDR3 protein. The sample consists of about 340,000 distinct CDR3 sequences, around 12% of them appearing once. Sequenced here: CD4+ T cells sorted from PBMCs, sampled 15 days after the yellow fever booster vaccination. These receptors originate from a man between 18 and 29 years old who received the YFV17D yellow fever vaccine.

CDR3 sequence reads: CASSQGSLRSMNTEAFF. DNA of the CDR3: TGCGCCAGCAGCCAAGGGTCCCTCCGGTCCATGAACACTGAAGCTTTCTTT. The chain links TRBV4-1 to TRBJ1-1; D gene uncertain. Trimming took off 1 base at V and 0 bases at J, with 15 bases between the two ends. The V gene's germline CDR1 is MGHRA and CDR2 YSYEKL. The CDR3 consists of 17 residues.

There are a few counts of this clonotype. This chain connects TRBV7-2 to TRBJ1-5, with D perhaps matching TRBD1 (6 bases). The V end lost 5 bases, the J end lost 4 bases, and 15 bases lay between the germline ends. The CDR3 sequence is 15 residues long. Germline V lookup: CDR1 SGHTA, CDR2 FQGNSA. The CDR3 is CASSLRQATNQPQHF. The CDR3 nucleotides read TGTGCCAGCAGCCTCCGACAGGCGACGAATCAGCCCCAGCATTTT.

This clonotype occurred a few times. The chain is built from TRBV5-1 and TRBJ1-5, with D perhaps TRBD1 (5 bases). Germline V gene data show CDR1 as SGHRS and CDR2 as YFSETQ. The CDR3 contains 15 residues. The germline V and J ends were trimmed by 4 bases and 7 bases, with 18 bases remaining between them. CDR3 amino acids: CASSEGSLGEQPQHF. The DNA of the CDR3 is TGCGCCAGCAGCGAGGGTTCCCTAGGGGAGCAGCCCCAGCATTTT. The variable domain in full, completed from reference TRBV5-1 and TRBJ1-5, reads KAGVTQTPRYLIKTRGQQVTLSCSPISGHRSVSWYQQTPGQGLQFLFEYFSETQRNKGNFPGRFSGRQFSNSRSEMNVSTLELGDSALYLCASSEGSLGEQPQHFGDGTRLSIL.

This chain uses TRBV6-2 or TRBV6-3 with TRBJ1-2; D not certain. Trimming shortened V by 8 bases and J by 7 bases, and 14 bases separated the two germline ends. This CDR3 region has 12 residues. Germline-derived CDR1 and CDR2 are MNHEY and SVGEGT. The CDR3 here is CASAFGLVGYTF. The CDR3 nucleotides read TGTGCCAGCGCTTTCGGGTTGGTTGGCTACACCTTC.

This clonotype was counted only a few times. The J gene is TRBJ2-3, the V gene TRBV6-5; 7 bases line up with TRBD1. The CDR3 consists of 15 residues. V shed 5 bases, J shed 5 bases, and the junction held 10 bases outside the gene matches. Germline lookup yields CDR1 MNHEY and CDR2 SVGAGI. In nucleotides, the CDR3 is TGTGCCAGCAGTGGCACAGGGGCTGGGGAAGATACGCAGTATTTT. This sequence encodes CASSGTGAGEDTQYF.

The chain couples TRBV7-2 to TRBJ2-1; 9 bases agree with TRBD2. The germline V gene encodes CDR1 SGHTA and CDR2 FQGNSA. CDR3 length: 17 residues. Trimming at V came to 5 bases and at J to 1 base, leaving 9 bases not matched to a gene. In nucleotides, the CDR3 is TGTGCCAGCAGCCGACGGCTAGCGGGGCCATCCTACAATGAGCAGTTCTTC. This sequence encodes CASSRRLAGPSYNEQFF.

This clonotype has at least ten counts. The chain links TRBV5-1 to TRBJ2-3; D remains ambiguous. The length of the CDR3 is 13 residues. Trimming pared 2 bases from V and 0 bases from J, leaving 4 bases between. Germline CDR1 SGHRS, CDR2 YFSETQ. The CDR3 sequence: CASSFDSTDTQYF. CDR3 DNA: TGCGCCAGCAGCTTCGACAGCACAGATACGCAGTATTTT.

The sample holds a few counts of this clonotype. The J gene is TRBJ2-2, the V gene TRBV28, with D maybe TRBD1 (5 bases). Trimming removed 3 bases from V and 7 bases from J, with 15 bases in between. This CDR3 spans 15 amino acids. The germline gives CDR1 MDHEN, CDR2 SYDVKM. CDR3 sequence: CASSLSGIDFGELFF. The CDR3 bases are TGTGCCAGCAGTTTGTCAGGGATTGATTTCGGGGAGCTGTTTTTT.

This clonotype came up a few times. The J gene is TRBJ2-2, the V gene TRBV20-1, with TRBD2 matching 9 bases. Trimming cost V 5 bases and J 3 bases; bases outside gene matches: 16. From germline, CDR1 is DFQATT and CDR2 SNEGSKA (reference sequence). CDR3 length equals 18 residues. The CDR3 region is CSAHPARGAGGYTGELFF. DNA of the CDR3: TGCAGTGCTCACCCGGCCCGAGGAGCGGGGGGTTACACCGGGGAGCTGTTTTTT.

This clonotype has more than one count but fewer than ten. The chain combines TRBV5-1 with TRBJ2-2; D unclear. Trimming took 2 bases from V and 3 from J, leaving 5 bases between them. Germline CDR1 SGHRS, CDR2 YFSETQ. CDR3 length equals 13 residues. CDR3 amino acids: CASSFPDTGELFF. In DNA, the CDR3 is TGCGCCAGCAGCTTTCCGGACACCGGGGAGCTGTTTTTT.

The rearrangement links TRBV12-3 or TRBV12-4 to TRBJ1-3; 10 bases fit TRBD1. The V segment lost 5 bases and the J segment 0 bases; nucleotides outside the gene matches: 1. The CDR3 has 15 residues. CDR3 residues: CASSRTGGSGNTIYF. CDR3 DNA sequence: TGTGCCAGCAGTCGGACAGGGGGCTCTGGAAACACCATATATTTT.

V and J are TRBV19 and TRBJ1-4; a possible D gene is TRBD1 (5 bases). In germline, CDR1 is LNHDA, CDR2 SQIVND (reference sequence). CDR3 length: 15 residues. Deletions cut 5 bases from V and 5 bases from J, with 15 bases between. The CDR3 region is CASSVNGHRNEKLFF. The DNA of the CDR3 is TGTGCCAGTAGTGTCAACGGACATCGGAATGAAAAACTGTTTTTT.

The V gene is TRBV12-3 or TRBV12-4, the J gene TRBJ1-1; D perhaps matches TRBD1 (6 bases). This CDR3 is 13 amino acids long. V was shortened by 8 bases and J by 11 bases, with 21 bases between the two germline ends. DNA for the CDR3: TGTGCCAGCCCCGGGGGGGGCACATGGCAGGCTTTCTTT. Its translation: CASPGGGTWQAFF.